These 23 T cell receptor beta chains share one sample of origin, sequenced in a study of blood T cell repertoires in COVID-19. Sequencing was performed with immunoSEQ multiplex PCR; in TCRdb, only in-frame clones are kept and a portion is missing. The data show under 130,000 clones, with around 89% seen just once and approximately 3.5% held by the top ten. The sample consisted of peripheral blood. The receptors were sampled from a woman aged 60-75 years with acute or convalescent COVID-19.

This clone appeared a few times. This sequence joins TRBV5-1 and TRBJ1-2; TRBD1 matches at 8 bases. The CDR3 contains 14 residues. V lost 2 bases, J lost 8 bases, and 8 bases stayed unmatched. Germline CDR1 reads SGHRS; CDR2 reads YFSETQ. CDR3 in amino acids: CASSLTGGIEGYTF. The CDR3 DNA follows: TGCGCCAGCAGCTTAACAGGGGGAATAGAAGGCTACACCTTC.

The chain links TRBV27 to TRBJ1-1; D is possibly TRBD1 (5 bases). The V gene lost 4 bases and the J gene lost 2 bases, with 17 bases spanning the gap. CDR3 length: 16 residues. From germline, CDR1 is MNHEY and CDR2 SMNVEV (reference sequence). Here the CDR3 reads CASSSNRNGFNTEAFF. The CDR3, as DNA: TGTGCCAGCAGTTCCAACAGGAATGGGTTTAACACTGAAGCTTTCTTT.

CDR3: CAWAPGGDYGYTF. The CDR3 DNA is TGTGCCTGGGCCCCAGGGGGCGACTATGGCTACACCTTC. This chain links TRBV30 with TRBJ1-2; 8 bases map to TRBD1. CDR1 is GTSNPN and CDR2 is SVGIG in the germline V gene (reference sequence). V lost 5 bases and J lost 3; bases outside the gene matches: 5. The CDR3 is made up of 13 amino acids.

The chain is built from TRBV20-1 and TRBJ1-3; D not certain. Looked up from germline, CDR1 is DFQATT and CDR2 is SNEGSKA (reference sequence). Trimming took 3 bases from V and 1 from J, leaving 7 bases between them. The CDR3 loop spans 13 amino acids. DNA for the CDR3: TGCAGTGCTAGTAAGCCGTCTGGAAACACCATATATTTT. As protein: CSASKPSGNTIYF.

The V call is TRBV19, the J call TRBJ1-5; no firm D call. V lost 3 bases, J lost 4 bases, and 13 bases lay in between. The CDR3 length is 15 residues. Germline V gives CDR1 LNHDA, CDR2 SQIVND (reference sequence). DNA of the CDR3: TGTGCCAGTAGTATTAATCTGGGGAGGAATCAGCCCCAGCATTTT. Its translation is CASSINLGRNQPQHF.

The V and J genes are TRBV19 and TRBJ1-2, with 8 bases fitting TRBD1. Trimming cost V 7 bases and J 7 bases; bases outside gene matches: 8. Germline CDR1 is LNHDA and CDR2 is SQIVND (reference sequence). The CDR3 runs to 13 residues. CDR3 protein: CASTPQGVGGYTF. CDR3 nucleotide sequence: TGTGCCAGTACCCCACAGGGGGTAGGTGGCTACACCTTC.

This sequence joins TRBV19 and TRBJ2-1, with D possibly matching TRBD2 (6 bases). Germline values: CDR1 LNHDA, CDR2 SQIVND (reference sequence). The CDR3 is made up of 13 amino acids. V lost 7 bases to trimming and J lost 10 bases, with 17 bases between them. CDR3 loop: CASTLGGAGEQFF. The CDR3 region has the DNA TGTGCCAGTACCCTCGGAGGGGCGGGAGAGCAGTTCTTC.

This clone was found once. The chain carries TRBV5-1 and TRBJ1-3; no definite D call. Per germline, CDR1 SGHRS and CDR2 YFSETQ. This CDR3 has 15 amino acids. V gave up 0 bases and J gave up 2 bases, with 9 bases separating them. CDR3 coding DNA: TGCGCCAGCAGCTTGGCCCTAGGTGCTGGAAACACCATATATTTT. Its translation is CASSLALGAGNTIYF.

The gene calls are TRBV24-1 and TRBJ1-2, with D unclear. V shed 6 bases and J shed 3 bases, with 13 bases lying between them. Germline V gene sequence: CDR1 KGHDR, CDR2 SFDVKD. This CDR3 region has 14 residues. CDR3 sequence: CATSKAHGDYGYTF. The CDR3 bases are TGTGCCACCAGTAAGGCTCACGGAGACTATGGCTACACCTTC.

The rearrangement links TRBV5-1 to TRBJ2-1; D unresolved. This CDR3 spans 14 amino acids. V was clipped by 1 base and J by 7 bases, with 12 bases between them. The germline CDR1 and CDR2 sequences are SGHRS and YFSETQ. Written as DNA, the CDR3 is TGCGCCAGCAGCTTGAACGAGGTGCGGAATGAGCAGTTCTTC. It encodes CASSLNEVRNEQFF.

This chain uses TRBV5-5 with TRBJ2-3, with D possibly being TRBD2 (6 bases). Germline loops: CDR1 SGHKS, CDR2 YYEKEE (reference sequence). CDR3 length: 15 residues. The V end was cut by 0 bases, the J end by 3 bases, with 11 bases between. The CDR3 DNA reads TGTGCCAGCAGCTTGGCCCCGGGAGCTACAGATACGCAGTATTTT. This encodes CASSLAPGATDTQYF.

The rearrangement joins TRBV7-2 to TRBJ2-1; a possible D gene is TRBD1 (6 bases). This CDR3 is built from 15 residues. The V gene lost 5 bases and the J gene lost 0 bases, with 11 bases spanning the gap. Germline CDR1 SGHTA, CDR2 FQGNSA. The CDR3 region is CASSPNRVSYNEQFF. The CDR3 bases are TGTGCCAGCAGCCCCAACAGGGTCTCCTACAATGAGCAGTTCTTC.

The rearrangement uses TRBV5-1 and TRBJ2-3; the match to TRBD1 covers 9 bases. J lost 6 bases, V lost 3 bases, and 8 bases had no gene match. This CDR3 is built from 15 residues. Germline V gene sequence: CDR1 SGHRS, CDR2 YFSETQ. Here the CDR3 DNA reads TGCGCCAGCAGCTCTATTAGACAGGGGGTGGATACGCAGTATTTT. Its translation is CASSSIRQGVDTQYF.

The gene calls are TRBV5-4 and TRBJ2-3; TRBD1 matches 9 bases. Germline lookup yields CDR1 SGHNT and CDR2 YYREEE (reference sequence). After removal of 3 bases from V and 3 bases from J, the junction contained 8 bases not matched to a gene. The CDR3 totals 16 residues. This CDR3 reads CASSSLTGGITDTQYF. CDR3 sequence (DNA): TGTGCCAGCAGCTCCTTGACAGGGGGTATAACAGATACGCAGTATTTT.

The chain recombines TRBV18 with TRBJ1-2, with TRBD1 matching 8 bases. Germline CDR1 and CDR2: KGHSH and LQKENI. The CDR3 is 15 amino acids. The junction had 9 bases not matched to a gene; V was cut back by 2 bases and J by 7 bases. The CDR3 reads CASSPVQGESGGYTF. The CDR3 region has the DNA TGTGCCAGCTCACCAGTACAGGGGGAGAGCGGTGGCTACACCTTC.

CDR3 residues: CASSKELAGEEDEQFF. The CDR3 DNA follows: TGTGCCAGCAGCAAAGAACTAGCGGGAGAAGAGGATGAGCAGTTCTTC. J is TRBJ2-1 and V is TRBV21-1; the D segment call TRBD2 is taken from the table without a DNA check. TRBV21-1 is an annotated pseudogene. This CDR3 has 16 residues.

J is TRBJ2-7 and V is TRBV6-5; 8 bases are a match to TRBD1. J lost 4 bases, V lost 7 bases, and 6 bases had no gene match. The CDR3 is 13 residues long. Germline V CDR1 and CDR2: MNHEY, SVGAGI. CDR3 loop: CASMGQEKYEQYF. CDR3 nucleotides: TGTGCCAGCATGGGACAGGAGAAGTACGAGCAGTACTTC.

The chain uses TRBV2 and TRBJ1-1; 9 bases map to TRBD1. Germline CDR1 reads SNHLY; CDR2 reads FYNNEI. The CDR3 sequence is 13 residues long. Germline trimming cut 6 bases from V and 8 bases from J; bases unmatched to any gene: 7. CDR3 loop: CASRRDRVFEAFF. CDR3 bases: TGTGCCAGCAGGCGGGACAGGGTTTTCGAAGCTTTCTTT.

This sequence joins TRBV30 and TRBJ1-3, with unresolved D. The V gene's germline CDR1 is GTSNPN and CDR2 SVGIG (reference sequence). This CDR3 region has 14 residues. Trimming left V 4 bases short and J 7 bases short, with 17 bases between. CDR3 in DNA: TGTGCCTGGAATCTCGAGAGGGCGCGGAACACCATATATTTT. Translated: CAWNLERARNTIYF. Drawing the rest from reference TRBV30 and TRBJ1-3, the complete variable domain is SQTIHQWPATLVQPVGSPLSLECTVEGTSNPNLYWYRQAAGRGLQLLFYSVGIGQISSEVPQNLSASRPQDRQFILSSKKLLLSDSGFYLCAWNLERARNTIYFGEGSWLTVV.

This chain uses TRBV5-1 with TRBJ2-1, with TRBD2 identical over 10 bases. CDR1 and CDR2 from the germline V gene are SGHRS and YFSETQ. Germline trimming cut 2 bases from V and 3 bases from J; bases unmatched to any gene: 2. CDR3 length: 15 amino acids. CDR3 nucleotide sequence: TGCGCCAGCAGCTTACTAGCGGGAAACTACAATGAGCAGTTCTTC. Its protein is CASSLLAGNYNEQFF.

V gene TRBV2 combines with J gene TRBJ1-5; D not certain. Trimming took 7 bases from V and 6 from J, leaving 16 bases between them. From germline, CDR1 is SNHLY and CDR2 FYNNEI. CDR3 size: 14 residues. The CDR3 DNA is TGTGCCAGCACCCCTCTAGAGATCAGTCAGCCCCAGCATTTT. Translating it yields CASTPLEISQPQHF.

The chain has TRBV28 and TRBJ2-1; TRBD2 matches 13 bases. The ends lost 2 bases at V and 9 bases at J; junction bases unmatched: 4. The germline V gene encodes CDR1 MDHEN and CDR2 SYDVKM. The CDR3 loop spans 15 amino acids. The CDR3 loop reads CASSLSGLAGVEQFF. The CDR3 DNA sequence: TGTGCCAGCAGTTTAAGTGGACTAGCGGGAGTTGAGCAGTTCTTC.

This chain links TRBV4-2 with TRBJ1-2, with 10 bases aligning to TRBD1. CDR3 size: 15 residues. J gave up 5 bases and V 0 bases, and 3 bases lay outside the gene matches. The germline CDR1 and CDR2 sequences are LGHNA and YNFKEQ. The CDR3 is CASSQEGTGVYGYTF. The DNA of the CDR3 is TGTGCCAGCAGCCAAGAGGGGACAGGGGTTTATGGCTACACCTTC.